The clone carrying this T cell receptor (beta chain) was seen ten or more times. Its antigen is still unknown. CDR1 is MNHEY and CDR2 is SVGAGI in the germline V gene. CDR3 length: 13 amino acids. The V end lost 6 bases, the J end lost 8 bases, and 16 bases lay between the germline ends. It was with a sample-barcoded 5' primer and a J-beta primer mix that a second PCR of about 7 to 12 cycles was run. Carrying 12 random nucleotides, a template-switch adaptor labeled each individual cDNA molecule. TCRdb used MiXCR to reprocess the 5' RACE reads, holding one entry per CDR3 protein. The sample consists of 1.5 million to 2 million distinct CDR3 sequences, over 25% of them appearing once. This entry comes from a study of blood T cells in healthy people across ages. Findings and caveats of the study: The study found TCR beta diversity correlated strongly with naive T cell percentage. Naive CD4+ cell counts and diversity both ran higher in long-lived than in aged donors.

Sample donors were healthy Caucasian individuals that came from Russia, aged roughly 6 to 100. The source of this sequence is a woman aged 25 to 45 in good health. The specimen was blood. J is TRBJ1-2 and V is TRBV6-5, with D maybe TRBD1 (5 bases). In DNA form, the CDR3 reads TGTGCCAGCAGACCTAGCGGGGGAGGCGGCTACACCTTC. Its protein is CASRPSGGGGYTF.